This is a list of T cell receptor beta chains from one sample in a study of blood T cells in healthy people across ages. MiXCR was run by TCRdb on the 5' RACE reads, yielding one entry per CDR3 protein. Among roughly 800,000 distinct CDR3 sequences listed, about 62% were seen once. Sample: blood. Source of these receptors: a man aged 30 to 45 in good health. CDR3s include the opening cysteine and the closing phenylalanine or tryptophan. Each record gives: J gene, V gene, D gene, CDR3 protein. The D gene is left open where the match is weak.

TRBJ2-1	TRBV20-1	TRBD2	CSARVPRLAGLNEQFF
TRBJ2-5	TRBV12-3/TRBV12-4	TRBD2	CASSWTSGPRETQYF
TRBJ2-1	TRBV24-1	-	CATSDWKDALYNEQFF
TRBJ2-5	TRBV7-2	TRBD2	CASSRREGRGETQYF
TRBJ1-6	TRBV10-3	-	CAISDFDRTSNSPLHF
TRBJ2-3	TRBV4-3	-	CASSPRMRGDTQYF
TRBJ2-1	TRBV9	TRBD2	CASSVVWRGGFSEQFF
-	TRBV20-1	-	CSAQRRGGETQYF
TRBJ1-2	TRBV12-3/TRBV12-4	TRBD1	CASSQRQGSGYTF
TRBJ2-3	TRBV29-1	-	CSVGDLSTDTQYF
TRBJ1-1	TRBV5-1	TRBD1	CASSFAPGTEGEAFF
TRBJ2-3	TRBV6-2/TRBV6-3	-	CATRDDSATDTQYF
TRBJ2-1	TRBV20-1	-	CSASQSWRGGYNEQFF
TRBJ1-4	TRBV6-1	-	CASSEMGAANEKLFF
TRBJ2-7	TRBV5-1	-	CASKVAGTGSYEQYF
TRBJ1-4	TRBV6-1	-	CASSKGSANEKLFF
TRBJ1-1	TRBV29-1	-	CSADPNTEAFF
TRBJ2-3	TRBV15	-	CATSRDSGSSTDTQYF
TRBJ2-3	TRBV7-2	-	CASSLGDRNPDTQYF
TRBJ2-6	TRBV5-1	-	CASSLAGGSGANVPTF
TRBJ2-1	TRBV9	TRBD2	CASSVEASGALADNEQFF
TRBJ1-2	TRBV27	TRBD1	CASRGQGAGYGYTF
TRBJ2-1	TRBV18	-	CACSPSGAKYNEQFF
TRBJ1-4	TRBV9	-	CASSSGARNEKLFF
TRBJ2-7	TRBV7-2	-	CASSFGGSRHEQYF
TRBJ1-4	TRBV6-6	TRBD1	CASSPRQGDAKLFF
TRBJ2-4	TRBV7-2	-	CASSLEQVAKNIQYF
TRBJ2-3	TRBV7-2	-	CASSSEQGWADTQYF
TRBJ1-6	TRBV7-2	-	CASSLGQLYNSPLHF
TRBJ2-1	TRBV7-2	-	CASSLGSSAGNEQFF
TRBJ2-3	TRBV30	TRBD2	CAWSATSGKQQYF
TRBJ1-1	TRBV29-1	-	CSARRASNTEAFF
TRBJ2-3	TRBV29-1	-	CSVLRRANTDTQYF
TRBJ1-2	TRBV29-1	-	CSAPDRGGVLGYTF
TRBJ2-1	TRBV7-2	TRBD2	CASSSGTHEQFF
TRBJ2-3	TRBV7-2	TRBD2	CASSLSTGGNTDTQYF
TRBJ2-7	TRBV10-3	TRBD1	CAISEKGQIYEQYF
-	TRBV15	TRBD1	CATSRSLLTGGVRETQYF
TRBJ2-3	TRBV20-1	-	CSARVPKAGRTDTQYF
TRBJ1-2	TRBV28	-	CASSFDSLYGYTF
TRBJ2-5	TRBV27	-	CASRLTGQETQYF
TRBJ1-1	TRBV14	-	CASSQDTQGWAAEAFF
-	TRBV6-2/TRBV6-3	-	CASRTLGCEQYF
TRBJ2-1	TRBV9	-	CASSPSISGYNEQFF
TRBJ1-6	TRBV29-1	-	CSPSNRVYNSPLHF
TRBJ2-3	TRBV20-1	-	CSARDPGGGTPDTQYF
TRBJ1-4	TRBV15	-	CATSIPSGEKLFF
TRBJ2-5	TRBV20-1	TRBD2	CSARTTASGRAWETQYF
-	TRBV7-9	-	CASSPTPVGVFIYEQYF